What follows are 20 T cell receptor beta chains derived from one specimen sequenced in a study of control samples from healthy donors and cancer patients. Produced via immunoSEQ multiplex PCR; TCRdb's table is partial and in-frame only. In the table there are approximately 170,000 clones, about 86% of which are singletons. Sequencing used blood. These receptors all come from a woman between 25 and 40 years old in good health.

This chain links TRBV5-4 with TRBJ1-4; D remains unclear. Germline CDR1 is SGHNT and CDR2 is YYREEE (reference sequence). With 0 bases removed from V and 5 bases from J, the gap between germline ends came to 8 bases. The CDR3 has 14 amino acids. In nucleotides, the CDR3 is TGTGCCAGCAGCTTGGAACGGAGAAATGAAAAACTGTTTTTT. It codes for CASSLERRNEKLFF.

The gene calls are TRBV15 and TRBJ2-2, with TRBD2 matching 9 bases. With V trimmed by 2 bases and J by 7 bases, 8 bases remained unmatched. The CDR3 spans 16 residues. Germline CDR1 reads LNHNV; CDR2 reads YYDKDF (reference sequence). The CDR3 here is CATSRLREGRGGELFF. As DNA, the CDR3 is TGTGCCACCAGCAGATTGCGGGAGGGCCGTGGCGGGGAGCTGTTTTTT.

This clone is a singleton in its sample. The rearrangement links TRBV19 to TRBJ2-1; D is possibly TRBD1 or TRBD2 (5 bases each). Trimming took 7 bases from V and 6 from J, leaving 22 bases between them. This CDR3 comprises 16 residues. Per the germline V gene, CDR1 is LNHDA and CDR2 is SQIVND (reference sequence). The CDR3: CASNAGTTLRVNEQFF. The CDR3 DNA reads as TGTGCCAGTAATGCAGGGACGACGCTCAGGGTCAATGAGCAGTTCTTC. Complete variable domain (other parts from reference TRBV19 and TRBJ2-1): DGGITQSPKYLFRKEGQNVTLSCEQNLNHDAMYWYRQDPGQGLRLIYYSQIVNDFQKGDIAEGYSVSREKKESFPLTVTSAQKNPTAFYLCASNAGTTLRVNEQFFGPGTRLTVL.

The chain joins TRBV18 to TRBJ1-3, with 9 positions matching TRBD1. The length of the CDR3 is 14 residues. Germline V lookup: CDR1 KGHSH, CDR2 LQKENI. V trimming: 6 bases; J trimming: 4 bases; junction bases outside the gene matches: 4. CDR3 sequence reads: CASSQDRGGNTIYF. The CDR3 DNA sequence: TGTGCCAGCTCCCAGGACAGGGGCGGAAACACCATATATTTT.

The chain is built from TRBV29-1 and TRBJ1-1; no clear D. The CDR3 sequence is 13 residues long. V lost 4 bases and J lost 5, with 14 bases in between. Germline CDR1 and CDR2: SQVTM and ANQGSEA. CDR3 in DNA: TGCAGCGTTGGGGGAACCGGGAGGACTGAAGCTTTCTTT. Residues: CSVGGTGRTEAFF.

This CDR3 reads CASRSAGGSREQYF. CDR3 coding DNA: TGCGCCAGCAGATCAGCGGGAGGATCACGCGAGCAGTACTTC. The chain has TRBV5-1 and TRBJ2-7; 9 nucleotides agree with TRBD2. CDR3 length equals 14 residues. Germline lookup yields CDR1 SGHRS and CDR2 YFSETQ. Trimming removed 5 bases from V and 6 bases from J; junction bases left unmatched: 9.

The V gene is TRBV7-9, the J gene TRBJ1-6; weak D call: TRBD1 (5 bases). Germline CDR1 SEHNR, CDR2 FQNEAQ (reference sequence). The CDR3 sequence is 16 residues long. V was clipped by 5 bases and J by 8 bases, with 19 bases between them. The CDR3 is CASSQPTRDRYSPLHF. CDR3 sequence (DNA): TGTGCCAGCAGCCAACCCACTCGAGACAGATATTCACCCCTCCACTTT.

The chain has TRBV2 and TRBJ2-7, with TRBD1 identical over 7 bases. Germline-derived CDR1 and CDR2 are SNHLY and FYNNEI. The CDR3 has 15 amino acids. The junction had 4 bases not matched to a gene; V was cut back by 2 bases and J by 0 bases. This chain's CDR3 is CASSERDSHSYEQYF. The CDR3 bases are TGTGCCAGCAGTGAACGGGACAGTCACTCCTACGAGCAGTACTTC.

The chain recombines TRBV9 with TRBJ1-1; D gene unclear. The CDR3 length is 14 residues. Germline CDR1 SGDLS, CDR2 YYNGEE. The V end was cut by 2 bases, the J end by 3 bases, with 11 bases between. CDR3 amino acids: CASSVADRDTEAFF. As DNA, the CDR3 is TGTGCCAGCAGCGTTGCAGACCGTGACACTGAAGCTTTCTTT.

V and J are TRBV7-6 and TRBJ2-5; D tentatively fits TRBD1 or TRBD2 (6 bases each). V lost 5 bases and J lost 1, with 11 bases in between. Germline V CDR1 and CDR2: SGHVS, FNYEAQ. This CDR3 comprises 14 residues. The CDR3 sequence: CASSLGGGQETQYF. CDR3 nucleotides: TGTGCCAGCAGCCTAGGAGGGGGCCAAGAGACCCAGTACTTC.

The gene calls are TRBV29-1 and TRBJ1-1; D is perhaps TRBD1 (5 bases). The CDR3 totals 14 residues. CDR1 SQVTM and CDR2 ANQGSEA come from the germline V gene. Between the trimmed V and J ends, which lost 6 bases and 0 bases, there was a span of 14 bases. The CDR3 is CSVTTSTVNTEAFF. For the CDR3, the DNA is TGCAGCGTCACAACGTCGACAGTGAACACTGAAGCTTTCTTT.

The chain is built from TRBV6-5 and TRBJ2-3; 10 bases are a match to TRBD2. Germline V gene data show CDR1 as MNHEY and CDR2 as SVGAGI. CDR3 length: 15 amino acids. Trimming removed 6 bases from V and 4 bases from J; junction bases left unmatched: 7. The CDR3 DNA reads TGTGCCAGCAGCTATTCTAGCGGGAGTTCAGATACGCAGTATTTT. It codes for CASSYSSGSSDTQYF.

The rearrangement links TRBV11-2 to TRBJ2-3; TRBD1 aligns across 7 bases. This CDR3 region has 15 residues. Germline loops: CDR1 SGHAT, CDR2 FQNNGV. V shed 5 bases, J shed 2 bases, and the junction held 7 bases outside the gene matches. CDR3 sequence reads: CASSDRDYLTDTQYF. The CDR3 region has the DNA TGTGCCAGCAGCGACAGGGATTACCTCACAGATACGCAGTATTTT.

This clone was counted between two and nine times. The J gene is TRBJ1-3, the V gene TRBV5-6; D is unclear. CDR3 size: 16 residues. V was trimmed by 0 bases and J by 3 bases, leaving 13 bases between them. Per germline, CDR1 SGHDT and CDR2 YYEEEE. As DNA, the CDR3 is TGTGCCAGCAGCTTGGGGCGGTGGGATCTTGGAAACACCATATATTTT. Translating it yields CASSLGRWDLGNTIYF.

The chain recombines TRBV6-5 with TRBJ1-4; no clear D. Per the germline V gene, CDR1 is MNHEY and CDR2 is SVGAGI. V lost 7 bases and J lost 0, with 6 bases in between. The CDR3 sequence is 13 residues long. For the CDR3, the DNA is TGTGCCAGCATTCCCCCAACTAATGAAAAACTGTTTTTT. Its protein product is CASIPPTNEKLFF.

The DNA of the CDR3 is TGCAGCGTCCCCGGGACAGGGGGGTACGAGCAGTACTTC. Protein product: CSVPGTGGYEQYF. V usage is TRBV29-1 and J usage is TRBJ2-7; 11 bases match TRBD1. The CDR3 runs to 13 residues. Trimming cost V 6 bases and J 4 bases; bases outside gene matches: 5. Germline V gives CDR1 SQVTM, CDR2 ANQGSEA.

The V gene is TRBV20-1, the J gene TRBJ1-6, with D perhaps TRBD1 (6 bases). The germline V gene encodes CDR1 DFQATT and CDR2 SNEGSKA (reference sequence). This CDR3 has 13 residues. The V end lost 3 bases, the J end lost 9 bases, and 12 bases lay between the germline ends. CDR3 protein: CSASTRGSSPLHF. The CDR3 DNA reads TGCAGTGCTAGTACCAGGGGTAGTTCACCCCTCCACTTT.

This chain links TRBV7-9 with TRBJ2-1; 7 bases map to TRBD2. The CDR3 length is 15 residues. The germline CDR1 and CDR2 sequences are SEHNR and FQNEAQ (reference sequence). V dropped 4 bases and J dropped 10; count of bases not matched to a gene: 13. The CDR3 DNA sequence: TGTGCCAGCAGCTCCCCACCACCTTCTAGCGGCGAGCAGTTCTTC. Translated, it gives CASSSPPPSSGEQFF.

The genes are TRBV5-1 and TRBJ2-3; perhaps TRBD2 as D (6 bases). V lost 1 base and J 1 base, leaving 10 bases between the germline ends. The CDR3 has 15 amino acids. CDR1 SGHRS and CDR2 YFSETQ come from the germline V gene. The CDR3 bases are TGCGCCAGCAGCTTGATGCCGGGGGGCACAGATACGCAGTATTTT. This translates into CASSLMPGGTDTQYF.

CDR3 loop: CASRPLAGVAKNIQYF. The CDR3 DNA reads TGTGCCAGCAGACCGCTAGCGGGGGTAGCCAAAAACATTCAGTACTTC. The chain recombines TRBV28 with TRBJ2-4; 10 bases line up with TRBD2. Trimming cost V 6 bases and J 0 bases; bases outside gene matches: 5. The CDR3 totals 16 residues. Germline CDR1 MDHEN, CDR2 SYDVKM.